This T cell receptor (beta chain) was documented in a study of T cells in Graves' hyperthyroidism and ophthalmopathy. General study points: The blood repertoire included most of the expanded thyroid clonotypes above 0.001. Ophthalmopathy, which appeared later, was predicted by the model a median 6.5 months before onset.

About this clonotype: Its target is not known.

Per germline, CDR1 GTSNPN and CDR2 SVGIG (reference sequence). Trimming removed 3 bases at V and 3 bases at J, with 8 bases between. The CDR3 has 12 residues. The investigators amplified TCR beta CDR3 regions from RNA transcripts. The HTBI primer set drove a first-round RT-PCR of the TCR CDR3. Each CDR3 protein is one row after TCRdb ran MiXCR on the multiplex PCR reads. The table has some 510,000 distinct CDR3 sequences, about a fifth seen once. Uncontrolled infection, other autoimmune disease, pregnancy or lactation led to exclusion. The source material was blood. This receptor was identified in a man between 18 and 35 years old with Graves' hyperthyroidism. V and J are TRBV30 and TRBJ1-1; D is uncertain. For the CDR3, the DNA is TGTGCCTGGAGGGTCGAAGACACTGAAGCTTTCTTT. Encoded protein: CAWRVEDTEAFF.